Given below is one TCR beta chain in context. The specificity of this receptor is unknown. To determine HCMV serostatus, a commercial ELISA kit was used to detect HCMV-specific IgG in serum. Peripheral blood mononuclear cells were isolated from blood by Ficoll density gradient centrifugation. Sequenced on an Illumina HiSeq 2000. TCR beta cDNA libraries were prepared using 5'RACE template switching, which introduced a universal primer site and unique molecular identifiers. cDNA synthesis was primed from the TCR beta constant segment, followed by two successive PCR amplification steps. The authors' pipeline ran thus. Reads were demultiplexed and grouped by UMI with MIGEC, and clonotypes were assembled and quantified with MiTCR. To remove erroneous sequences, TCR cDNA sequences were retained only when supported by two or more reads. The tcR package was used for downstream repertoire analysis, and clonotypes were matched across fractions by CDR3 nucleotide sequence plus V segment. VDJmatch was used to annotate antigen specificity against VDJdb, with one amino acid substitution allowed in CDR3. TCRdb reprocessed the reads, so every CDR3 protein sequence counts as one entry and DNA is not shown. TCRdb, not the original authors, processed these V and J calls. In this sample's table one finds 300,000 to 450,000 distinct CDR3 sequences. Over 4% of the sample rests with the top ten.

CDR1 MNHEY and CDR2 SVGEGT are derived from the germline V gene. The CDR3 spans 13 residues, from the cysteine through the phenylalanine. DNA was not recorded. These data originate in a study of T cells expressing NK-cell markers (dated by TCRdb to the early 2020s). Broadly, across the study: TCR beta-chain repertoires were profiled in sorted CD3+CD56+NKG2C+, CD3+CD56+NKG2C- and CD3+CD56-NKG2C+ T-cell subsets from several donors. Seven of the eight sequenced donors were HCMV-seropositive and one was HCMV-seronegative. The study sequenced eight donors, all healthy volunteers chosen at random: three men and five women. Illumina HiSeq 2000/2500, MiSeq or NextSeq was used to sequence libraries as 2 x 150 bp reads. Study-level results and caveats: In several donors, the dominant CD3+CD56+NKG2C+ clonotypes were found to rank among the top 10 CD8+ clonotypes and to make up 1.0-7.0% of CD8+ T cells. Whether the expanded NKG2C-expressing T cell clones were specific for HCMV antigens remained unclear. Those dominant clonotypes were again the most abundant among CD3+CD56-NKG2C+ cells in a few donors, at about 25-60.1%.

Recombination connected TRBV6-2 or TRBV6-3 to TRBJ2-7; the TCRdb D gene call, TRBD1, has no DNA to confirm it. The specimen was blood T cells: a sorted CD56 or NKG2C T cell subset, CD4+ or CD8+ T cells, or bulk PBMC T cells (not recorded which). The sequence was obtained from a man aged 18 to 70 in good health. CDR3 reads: CAIAGTNAYEQYF.